Presented here are 10 T cell receptor beta chains from one specimen sequenced in a study of siplizumab effects on memory and regulatory T cells. Assay: immunoSEQ multiplex PCR; the TCRdb copy retains only in-frame clones and omits some. The sample consists of 75,000 to 100,000 clones, around 94% of them appearing once. The specimen was non-Treg CD4+ T cells sorted from blood. The receptors were sampled from a human donor in good health.

The chain has TRBV18 and TRBJ2-5; D is perhaps TRBD1 (6 bases). V lost 5 bases and J 8 bases, leaving 12 bases between the germline ends. Germline V gene sequence: CDR1 KGHSH, CDR2 LQKENI. The CDR3 runs 12 residues. CDR3 nucleotides: TGTGCCAGCTCAAGGGACACCCGTACCCAGTACTTC. It translates to CASSRDTRTQYF.

The sample holds one count of this clone. The rearrangement uses TRBV28 and TRBJ2-7; 9 bases are a match to TRBD1. This CDR3 region has 18 residues. The germline gives CDR1 MDHEN, CDR2 SYDVKM. V lost 5 bases and J lost 0; bases outside the gene matches: 14. The CDR3 protein is CASSPPPGQGTHSYEQYF. The CDR3 DNA sequence: TGTGCCAGCAGTCCCCCACCGGGACAGGGTACACACTCCTACGAGCAGTACTTC.

The chain combines TRBV19 with TRBJ2-5, with unresolved D. In germline, CDR1 is LNHDA, CDR2 SQIVND (reference sequence). Trimming took off 6 bases at V and 5 bases at J, with 7 bases between the two ends. The CDR3 sequence is 11 residues long. In DNA form, the CDR3 reads TGTGCCAGTAGGTCGTTGGAGACCCAGTACTTC. Translation gives CASRSLETQYF.

The rearrangement uses TRBV27 and TRBJ2-7, with 7 nucleotides matching TRBD2. With 1 base clipped from V and 2 bases from J, the junction kept 5 bases outside the gene matches. Germline V gene sequence: CDR1 MNHEY, CDR2 SMNVEV (reference sequence). This CDR3 is 15 amino acids long. CDR3 protein: CASSLLAAGTYEQYF. The CDR3 DNA reads TGTGCCAGCAGTTTATTAGCAGCGGGAACCTACGAGCAGTACTTC.

The V call is TRBV19, the J call TRBJ1-2; possible D gene TRBD1, 5 bases. Trimming removed 7 bases at V and 4 bases at J, with 19 bases between. The V gene's germline CDR1 is LNHDA and CDR2 SQIVND (reference sequence). The CDR3 contains 15 residues. CDR3 nucleotide sequence: TGTGCCAGTAACACCCGCGGGGACGTATTCTATGGCTACACCTTC. The encoded protein is CASNTRGDVFYGYTF.

The genes are TRBV27 and TRBJ2-3; 8 positions agree with TRBD2. CDR1 is MNHEY, CDR2 SMNVEV, per germline (reference sequence). The V gene end was trimmed by 10 bases and the J gene end by 4 bases; junction bases not matched to a gene: 7. The CDR3 consists of 13 residues. CDR3 residues: CATRRGGADTQYF. CDR3 sequence (DNA): TGTGCCACCCGACGGGGGGGAGCAGATACGCAGTATTTT.

Note on this clone: Germline and junction disagree at one end, which may indicate a read error. This specimen includes other DNA sequences encoding the same CDR3. The V and J genes are TRBV6-5 and TRBJ1-1; no reliable D call. This CDR3 has 15 residues. Germline lookup yields CDR1 MNHEY and CDR2 SVGAGI. The CDR3 is CASSYSVAHNTEAFF. In DNA form, the CDR3 reads TGTGCCAGTAGTTACTCGGTGGCCCATAACACTGAAGCTTTCTTT.

The V call is TRBV6-6, the J call TRBJ2-6, with D uncertain. The CDR3 covers 16 residues. Trimming took off 0 bases at V and 0 bases at J, with 6 bases between the two ends. Germline-derived CDR1 and CDR2 are MNHNY and SVGAGI (reference sequence). CDR3 region: CASSYSRASGANVLTF. CDR3 DNA: TGTGCCAGCAGTTACTCGAGAGCCTCTGGGGCCAACGTCCTGACTTTC.

The chain uses TRBV2 and TRBJ1-4; tentatively, D is TRBD1 (5 bases). Germline V CDR1 and CDR2: SNHLY, FYNNEI. V gave up 3 bases and J gave up 0 bases, with 11 bases separating them. This CDR3 region has 16 residues. CDR3 sequence (DNA): TGTGCCAGCAGTGATCGGGACTCCCCAACTAATGAAAAACTGTTTTTT. Protein: CASSDRDSPTNEKLFF.

The chain joins TRBV7-9 to TRBJ1-5; possibly TRBD1 for D (5 bases). This CDR3 comprises 15 residues. Germline assignment: CDR1 SEHNR and CDR2 FQNEAQ (reference sequence). The germline V and J ends were trimmed by 1 base and 1 base, with 8 bases remaining between them. The CDR3 DNA follows: TGTGCCAGCAGCTTAGGCGGGGACAGCAATCAGCCCCAGCATTTT. Encoded protein: CASSLGGDSNQPQHF.